This record looks at one T cell receptor (beta chain) sequence and its context. The antigen is unknown. The V gene's germline CDR1 is SGHTA and CDR2 FQGNSA. The CDR3 extends over 17 amino acids. Trimming took off 2 bases at V and 2 bases at J, with 16 bases between the two ends. This record comes from a study of T cell responses to AZD1222 COVID-19 vaccine. Looking at the study overall: Second doses at about 4 or about 12 weeks were pooled.

Here immunoSEQ multiplex PCR was the method, and the copy in TCRdb shows in-frame clones only, minus some. The top ten clones hold 2% to 3% of a sample with 170,000 or so clones, around 90% of them seen once. Study conclusions and caveats: Repertoires were obtained solely post-peak T cell response. Compared with day 0, the breadth and depth of the Spike-specific TCR repertoire rose significantly after two doses of AZD1222. The donor cohort was predominantly white British with a female majority, and clonal diversity may have been underestimated.

Material: peripheral blood, obtained on day 0 of AZD1222 vaccination. The source of this sequence is an adult in good health. J is TRBJ1-5 and V is TRBV7-2; D is perhaps TRBD1 (5 bases). The CDR3 loop is CASSLNPGTGGNQPQHF. CDR3 coding DNA: TGTGCCAGCAGCTTAAACCCAGGGACGGGAGGCAATCAGCCCCAGCATTTT.